This TCR beta chain was retrieved from a study of beta chain features in type 1 diabetes. The study reverse transcribed the entire isolated RNA, so it sequenced expressed TCRB transcripts. The method was immunoSEQ multiplex PCR; TCRdb's version includes in-frame clones alone and lacks a portion of them. The profile shows 300,000 to 400,000 clones, 10% to 15% of them singletons. This CDR3 is built from 18 residues. Germline V gives CDR1 SGHTA, CDR2 FQGNSA. V lost 1 base and J lost 2; bases outside the gene matches: 11. There are a few counts of this clone. The chain has TRBV7-2 and TRBJ2-7; 10 bases align to TRBD2. Sequencing used naive CD4+ T cells from blood. The TCR sequence derives from a man aged 18-30 years in good health. This CDR3 is CASSLERLSGGPPYEQYF. Written as DNA, the CDR3 is TGTGCCAGCAGCTTAGAGAGGCTTAGCGGGGGGCCTCCCTACGAGCAGTACTTC.